This TCR beta chain emerged from a study of blood T cell repertoires in COVID-19 (TCRdb year 2020). Regarding the research as a whole: Samples from collaborators originated in the United States, Italy and Spain and spanned both the acute and convalescent phases of COVID-19. HLA class I and class II types, where available, came from metadata supplied by the sample provider rather than from assay-based typing. Samples came from the ongoing ImmuneRACE study (first 160 participants) plus 1,254 subjects from 6 global collaborators. The material from the prospective study consisted of cDNA or gDNA derived from T cells, B-cell-depleted T cells, or PBMCs. Sample metadata almost always included a de-identified subject ID, COVID-19 status, age in years and sex. The dataset comprised deeply sampled blood TCRbeta repertoires from subjects exposed to, actively infected with, or recovered from COVID-19. A freely available public database, intended as a resource for researchers studying the immune response to SARS-CoV-2, is where the repertoires were released. Overall results and qualifications from the work: The quantity of clinical and demographic metadata differed by source and by participant and was supplied without curation.

TCRbeta CDR3 regions were amplified from genomic DNA by means of the immunoSEQ Assay, a bias-controlled multiplex PCR. Per the authors' processing: Within the assay, amplification of reference gene primers was used to estimate how many nucleated cells each sample contained. To quantify the absolute abundance of each unique TCRbeta CDR3 rearrangement, sequence reads were collapsed and filtered. For each sample, productive Simpson clonality was calculated as the square root of Simpson's diversity index across productive rearrangements. The table comes from immuneACCESS by way of TCRdb, which keeps in-frame sequences with V and J called. Part of the clones is missing from these tables; in studies checked, under half for an unresolved V gene and the rest for unknown reasons. V and J calls plus clone size are reproduced from that table; the DNA served to infer D and trimming. The sample yields 250,000 to 350,000 clones; about nine tenths were counted once. The top ten constitute about 2.3% of the sample.

As for this clone: There is no known antigen for this receptor. No clone much larger than this one lies a single base away; base qualities are absent. Within the sample, other DNA sequences also encode this same CDR3.

The collaborating institutions used their own protocols to collect whole blood in K2EDTA tubes. For TCRbeta analysis, collaborator samples were shipped as frozen whole blood, as isolated PBMCs, or as DNA extracted from either sample type. From the cysteine up to the phenylalanine, the CDR3 has a length of 13 residues. Only the CDR3 region is kept as DNA, spanning 39 bases read in frame from base 1. Based on the germline V gene, the CDR1 and CDR2 sequences are SGHRS and YFSETQ. The germline ends are 6 bases apart after V is trimmed by 2 bases and J by 0 bases. What was sequenced was peripheral blood. The receptor comes from a man aged 18-30 years with active or convalescent COVID-19. The rearrangement joined TRBV5-1 to TRBJ2-7; matching of 6 bases hints at TRBD2 as the D gene. The CDR3 loop reads CASSFGSSYEQYF. The DNA sequence is TGCGCCAGCAGCTTCGGGAGCTCCTACGAGCAGTACTTC.